These 22 T cell receptor beta chains came from one sample sequenced in a study of spatial heterogeneity in lung cancer (dated by TCRdb to 2018 to 2020). The library relied on 5' RACE. Sequencing used a NextSeq 500. TCRdb itself trimmed the public reads at Q25 with fastp, ran MiXCR and retained productive beta chains. Each CDR3 protein appears once, grouped with its most common genes and DNA. This sample is represented by about 52,000 distinct CDR3 sequences; 7.4% of them were singletons. Over 30% of the sample comes from the top ten. The time point label corresponds to: blood at routine non-recurrence follow-up after resection. Whole RNA extracted from tumor and nontumor lung tissue, or from cryopreserved PBMC samples, was used for TCR sequencing without cell sorting. The sequences come from PBMCs, collected at follow-up. The receptors were sampled from a female donor with early-stage non-small cell lung cancer.

Many counts were recorded for this clonotype. The CDR3 DNA is TGCGCCAGCAGCCAACTAACTAGCGGGGGAGAGACCCAGTACTTC. Amino acids: CASSQLTSGGETQYF. The V gene is TRBV5-1, the J gene TRBJ2-5; TRBD2 matches 11 bases. This CDR3 spans 15 amino acids. Losses at the gene ends were 4 bases for V and 4 bases for J; bases not matched to a gene: 6. Looked up from germline, CDR1 is SGHRS and CDR2 is YFSETQ.

The chain is built from TRBV6-1 and TRBJ1-3, with D unclear. V lost 6 bases and J 0 bases, leaving 18 bases between the germline ends. The CDR3 has 17 amino acids. Germline CDR1 and CDR2: MNHNS and SASEGT. For the CDR3, the DNA is TGTGCCAGCAGACAGCAGTACGACCCTAGCTCTGGAAACACCATATATTTT. It is translated as CASRQQYDPSSGNTIYF.

This clonotype came up many times. V usage is TRBV28 and J usage is TRBJ1-2; 9 bases are shared with TRBD1. The CDR3 covers 14 residues. Trimming took 4 bases from V and 6 from J; bases not matched to a gene: 6. The germline V gene encodes CDR1 MDHEN and CDR2 SYDVKM. The CDR3 region has the DNA TGTGCCAGCAGTTCTTGGACAGGGGAGAATGGCTACACCTTC. Its protein is CASSSWTGENGYTF.

V gene TRBV6-5 combines with J gene TRBJ2-6; D is unresolved. Looked up from germline, CDR1 is MNHEY and CDR2 is SVGAGI. This CDR3 is 15 amino acids long. V gave up 6 bases and J gave up 0 bases, with 9 bases separating them. Here the CDR3 DNA reads TGTGCCAGCAGAGTGACCTACTCTGGGGCCAACGTCCTGACTTTC. This gives the protein CASRVTYSGANVLTF.

The chain couples TRBV6-2 or TRBV6-3 to TRBJ2-7; 7 nucleotides agree with TRBD1. Per the germline V gene, CDR1 is MNHEY and CDR2 is SVGEGT. The CDR3 extends over 13 amino acids. J gave up 6 bases and V 5 bases, and 7 bases lay outside the gene matches. The CDR3 here is CASSPNRGGEQYF. The CDR3 DNA is TGTGCCAGCAGTCCAAACAGGGGCGGCGAGCAGTACTTC.

This clonotype was seen repeatedly, ten times or more. The CDR3 spells CATQGADRQQYF. The CDR3, as DNA: TGCGCCACCCAGGGGGCGGACCGCCAGCAGTACTTC. The V call is TRBV4-1, the J call TRBJ2-7, with TRBD1 identical over 8 bases. V dropped 10 bases and J dropped 8; count of bases not matched to a gene: 10. Germline V gene lookup returns CDR1 MGHRA and CDR2 YSYEKL. The CDR3 length is 12 residues.

CDR3 nucleotide sequence: TGCGCCAGCAGCCAAGACCTCCTAGGGGCCTACGAGCAGTACTTC. Protein product: CASSQDLLGAYEQYF. This rearrangement joins TRBV4-3 to TRBJ2-7, with D tentatively TRBD1 (5 bases). The V end was cut by 0 bases, the J end by 2 bases, with 11 bases between. Germline values: CDR1 LGHNA, CDR2 YSLEER. The CDR3 totals 15 residues.

This clonotype was seen at least ten times. This chain links TRBV12-3 or TRBV12-4 with TRBJ2-5; a possible D gene is TRBD2 (6 bases). V lost 1 base, J lost 4 bases, and 7 bases lay in between. The CDR3 spans 13 residues. This CDR3 reads CASSLVGGETQYF. CDR3 bases: TGTGCCAGCAGTTTAGTCGGGGGAGAGACCCAGTACTTC.

This chain connects TRBV7-8 to TRBJ1-4; unclear D gene. Deletions cut 6 bases from V and 7 bases from J, with 12 bases between. The length of the CDR3 is 13 residues. Germline CDR1 SGHVS, CDR2 FQNEAQ. CDR3 in DNA: TGTGCCAGCAGACCCGTTGGGCCTGAAAAACTGTTTTTT. Protein: CASRPVGPEKLFF.

This clonotype has just a few counts. The rearrangement links TRBV14 to TRBJ1-2, with D possibly TRBD1 on 5 matching bases. The ends were cut back, 0 bases at V and 4 bases at J, with 12 bases in the middle. Germline CDR1 SGHDN, CDR2 FVKESK. This CDR3 has 15 residues. CDR3 in amino acids: CASSQDLGRGYGYTF. CDR3 sequence (DNA): TGTGCCAGCAGCCAAGATCTGGGACGGGGCTATGGCTACACCTTC.

This clonotype was detected many times. The rearrangement joins TRBV27 to TRBJ2-3, with TRBD2 as a possible D gene (6 bases). CDR3 size: 14 residues. V lost 3 bases and J 6 bases, leaving 13 bases between the germline ends. From germline, CDR1 is MNHEY and CDR2 SMNVEV (reference sequence). The CDR3, as DNA: TGTGCCAGCAGTTTCCGGCGGGGAAGGGATACGCAGTATTTT. Amino acid sequence: CASSFRRGRDTQYF.

This CDR3 is CASSQYRDSSYEQYF. The CDR3 nucleotides read TGTGCCAGCAGCCAGTACCGGGACTCGTCCTACGAGCAGTACTTC. The V gene is TRBV11-2, the J gene TRBJ2-7, with D possibly being TRBD2 (6 bases). The germline gives CDR1 SGHAT, CDR2 FQNNGV. The V and J ends lost 5 bases and 1 base respectively, with 15 bases between them. The CDR3 has 15 residues.

This clonotype was observed a handful of times. V is TRBV19 and J is TRBJ1-2; no firm D call. Looked up from germline, CDR1 is LNHDA and CDR2 is SQIVND (reference sequence). Trimming removed 6 bases from V and 1 base from J, with 6 bases in between. CDR3 length equals 12 residues. CDR3 coding DNA: TGTGCCAGTAGCGAGGTTAACTATGGCTACACCTTC. It is translated as CASSEVNYGYTF.

This chain joins TRBV6-2 or TRBV6-3 and TRBJ2-5, with a tentative D call TRBD1 (5 bases). This CDR3 has 16 residues. Germline CDR1 and CDR2: MNHEY and SVGEGT. Between the trimmed V and J ends, which lost 10 bases and 1 base, there was a span of 22 bases. CDR3 residues: CATTVRAGPPQETQYF. The CDR3 DNA reads as TGTGCCACTACGGTTCGGGCAGGGCCACCCCAAGAGACCCAGTACTTC.

In this sample, this clonotype turned up many times. The chain carries TRBV21-1 and TRBJ1-1; the table's D gene call, TRBD1, was not cross checked with the DNA. TRBV21-1 is assigned pseudogene status. The CDR3 sequence is 14 residues long. The CDR3 here is CASSPRWGGRGAFF. The CDR3 bases are TGTGCCAGCAGCCCGCGATGGGGGGGAAGAGGCGCTTTCTTT.

This clonotype appeared many times. This chain links TRBV9 with TRBJ1-1; D gene ambiguous. CDR1 and CDR2 (germline): SGDLS, YYNGEE. This CDR3 is 14 amino acids long. With 0 bases removed from V and 1 base from J, the gap between germline ends came to 7 bases. As DNA, the CDR3 is TGTGCCAGCAGCGTAGACGAGGAGAACACTGAAGCTTTCTTT. Its protein is CASSVDEENTEAFF. Full variable domain (outside the CDR3, taken from reference TRBV9 and TRBJ1-1): DSGVTQTPKHLITATGQRVTLRCSPRSGDLSVYWYQQSLDQGLQFLIQYYNGEERAKGNILERFSAQQFPDLHSELNLSSLELGDSALYFCASSVDEENTEAFFGQGTRLTVV.

This clonotype was counted a few times. The gene calls are TRBV19 and TRBJ2-3; 12 bases fit TRBD2. The CDR3 runs 17 residues. The germline gives CDR1 LNHDA, CDR2 SQIVND (reference sequence). Trimming removed 5 bases from V and 2 bases from J; junction bases left unmatched: 8. This chain's CDR3 is CASSRLAGVPLTDTQYF. For the CDR3, the DNA is TGTGCCAGTAGTCGACTAGCGGGGGTACCCCTCACAGATACGCAGTATTTT. The full variable domain, rest sourced from reference TRBV19 and TRBJ2-3, is DGGITQSPKYLFRKEGQNVTLSCEQNLNHDAMYWYRQDPGQGLRLIYYSQIVNDFQKGDIAEGYSVSREKKESFPLTVTSAQKNPTAFYLCASSRLAGVPLTDTQYFGPGTRLTVL.

This clonotype was counted only a few times. The chain employs TRBV6-5 and TRBJ2-1, with 11 bases fitting TRBD1. The V and J ends lost 7 bases and 9 bases, in that order; junction bases with no gene match: 8. This CDR3 has 14 residues. CDR1 and CDR2 from the germline V gene are MNHEY and SVGAGI. CDR3 bases: TGTGCCAGCATCAGGACAGGGGGCTCTCCTGAGCAGTTCTTC. This encodes CASIRTGGSPEQFF.

The CDR3 loop reads CASSVDGDQPQHF. The CDR3 bases are TGTGCCAGTAGTGTTGATGGGGATCAGCCCCAGCATTTT. This chain links TRBV19 with TRBJ1-5, with unresolved D. Trimming removed 5 bases at V and 5 bases at J, with 10 bases between. Germline V gene sequence: CDR1 LNHDA, CDR2 SQIVND (reference sequence). The CDR3 is 13 residues long.

The rearrangement links TRBV2 to TRBJ2-5, with D perhaps given as TRBD1 or TRBD2 (5 bases each). Trimming shortened V by 3 bases and J by 5 bases, and 10 bases separated the two germline ends. The length of the CDR3 is 13 residues. Per germline, CDR1 SNHLY and CDR2 FYNNEI. CDR3 bases: TGTGCCAGCAGTGATTCGGGACGGGAGACCCAGTACTTC. This gives the protein CASSDSGRETQYF.

This chain joins TRBV23-1 and TRBJ2-2; 8 bases are shared with TRBD1. TRBV23-1 falls under the ORF class, with uncertain function. Unmatched junction bases numbered 5, after V lost 6 bases and J lost 5 bases. The length of the CDR3 is 14 residues. CDR3 sequence (DNA): TGCGCCAGCAGGGACAGGGCGGGGACCGGGGAGCTGTTTTTT. Protein sequence: CASRDRAGTGELFF.

This clonotype was picked up many times. J is TRBJ2-7 and V is TRBV30; unclear D gene. From germline, CDR1 is GTSNPN and CDR2 SVGIG (reference sequence). The CDR3 covers 13 residues. Trimming stripped 0 bases from V and 2 bases from J, with 8 bases between. CDR3 coding DNA: TGTGCCTGGAGTGTAAACCGACCCTACGAGCAGTACTTC. Its protein product is CAWSVNRPYEQYF.